Sequencing of this T cell receptor (beta chain) was carried out in a study of response to subunit inactivated influenza vaccine. Findings of the study overall: New T cells are recruited in small numbers by each seasonal influenza vaccination, according to the authors' suggestion.

TCRdb ran MiXCR on the RT-PCR reads and lists one entry per CDR3 protein. The table records roughly 700,000 distinct CDR3 sequences, approximately 13% of them present only once. A few counts support this clonotype. Its target is not known. This sample comprised PBMCs from blood, obtained roughly 2 weeks before vaccination. This TCR was recovered from a man over 45 who received an inactivated influenza vaccine.

CDR3 region: CASSVSGRTNTGELFF. In DNA form, the CDR3 reads TGTGCCAGCAGCGTTAGCGGGAGAACGAACACCGGGGAGCTGTTTTTT. The chain combines TRBV7-2 with TRBJ2-2; 9 bases are shared with TRBD2. The CDR3 is 16 amino acids. V shed 5 bases, J shed 0 bases, and the junction held 4 bases outside the gene matches. Germline CDR1 reads SGHTA; CDR2 reads FQGNSA.